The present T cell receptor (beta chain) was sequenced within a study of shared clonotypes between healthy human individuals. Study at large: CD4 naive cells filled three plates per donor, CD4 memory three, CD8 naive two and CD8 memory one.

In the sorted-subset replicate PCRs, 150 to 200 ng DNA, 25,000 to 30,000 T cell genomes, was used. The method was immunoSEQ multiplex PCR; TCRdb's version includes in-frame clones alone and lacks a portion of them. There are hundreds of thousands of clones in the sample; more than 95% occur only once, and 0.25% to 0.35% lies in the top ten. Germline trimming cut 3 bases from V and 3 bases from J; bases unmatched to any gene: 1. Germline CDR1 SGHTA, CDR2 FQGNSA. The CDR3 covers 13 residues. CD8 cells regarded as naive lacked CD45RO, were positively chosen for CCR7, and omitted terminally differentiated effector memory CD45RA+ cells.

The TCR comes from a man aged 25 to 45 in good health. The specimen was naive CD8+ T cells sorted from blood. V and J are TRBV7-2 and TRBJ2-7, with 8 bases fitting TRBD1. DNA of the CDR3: TGTGCCAGCAGCTTTGACAGGGGCTACGAGCAGTACTTC. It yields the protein CASSFDRGYEQYF.